These 8 T cell receptor beta chains came from one sample sequenced in a study of cytotoxic CD8 clonotypes in ibrutinib-treated CLL. Repertoires were generated with immunoSEQ multiplex PCR, while TCRdb's copy carries only in-frame clones and drops some. The profile covers 150,000 to 200,000 clones, with approximately 80% appearing a single time and around 2.1% taken by the ten largest. The sample here was PBMCs, taken after 12 months of ibrutinib treatment. The receptors were gathered from a human donor with chronic lymphocytic leukemia.

The CDR3 here is CASSMGGKYEQYF. Here the CDR3 DNA reads TGTGCCAGCAGTATGGGGGGGAAGTACGAGCAGTACTTC. The chain has TRBV25-1 and TRBJ2-7; TRBD2 agrees at 7 bases. The V gene's germline CDR1 is MGHDK and CDR2 SYGVNS. V shed 5 bases, J shed 4 bases, and the junction held 5 bases outside the gene matches. The CDR3 has 13 residues.

The rearrangement links TRBV4-1 to TRBJ1-5; maybe TRBD1 (5 bases). CDR1 is MGHRA and CDR2 is YSYEKL in the germline V gene. With 3 bases removed from V and 8 bases from J, the gap between germline ends came to 14 bases. This CDR3 spans 14 amino acids. The CDR3: CASSQGPGMEPQHF. CDR3 bases: TGCGCCAGCAGCCAGGGCCCAGGGATGGAGCCCCAGCATTTT.

This clone was recorded a few times. V usage is TRBV7-3 and J usage is TRBJ2-1; TRBD1 or TRBD2 may be the D gene (7 bases each). This CDR3 region has 15 residues. Germline V CDR1 and CDR2: SGHTA, FQGTGA. V was cut by 1 base and J by 4 bases, with 11 bases left in between. The CDR3 coding sequence is TGTGCCAGCAGCTTAAGCCAGGGGGGGTACAATGAGCAGTTCTTC. As protein: CASSLSQGGYNEQFF.

The gene calls are TRBV19 and TRBJ1-3; 7 nucleotides align to TRBD1. CDR1 and CDR2 (germline): LNHDA, SQIVND (reference sequence). The CDR3 is 14 residues long. V shed 8 bases and J 0 bases; nucleotides not matched to a gene: 4. The CDR3 here is CASDRASSGNTIYF. CDR3 sequence (DNA): TGTGCCAGTGACAGGGCCAGCTCTGGAAACACCATATATTTT.

The chain couples TRBV4-1 to TRBJ1-5; D remains unclear. This CDR3 spans 17 amino acids. Deletions cut 0 bases from V and 6 bases from J, with 18 bases between. Germline V gene data show CDR1 as MGHRA and CDR2 as YSYEKL. CDR3 DNA: TGCGCCAGCAGCCAAGAGGGGTATGAGCAAGGAGGTCAGCCCCAGCATTTT. This sequence encodes CASSQEGYEQGGQPQHF.

This clone was counted a few times. The chain couples TRBV15 to TRBJ1-2, with 7 bases aligning to TRBD1. V was pared by 0 bases and J by 5 bases, with 6 bases of the junction left unmatched. Per the germline V gene, CDR1 is LNHNV and CDR2 is YYDKDF (reference sequence). The CDR3 is 15 residues long. The CDR3 DNA reads TGTGCCACCAGCAGAGATAAGTCGACAGGGTATGGCTACACCTTC. It is translated as CATSRDKSTGYGYTF.

This chain joins TRBV7-2 and TRBJ2-5, with D perhaps matching TRBD1 or TRBD2 (6 bases each). The length of the CDR3 is 13 residues. Between the trimmed V and J ends, which lost 5 bases and 1 base, there was a span of 8 bases. The germline CDR1 and CDR2 sequences are SGHTA and FQGNSA. The CDR3, as DNA: TGTGCCAGCAGCAGGGGGGCCCAAGAGACCCAGTACTTC. It is translated as CASSRGAQETQYF.

The chain uses TRBV19 and TRBJ2-3; possible D gene TRBD2, 6 bases. V lost 5 bases and J 0 bases, leaving 9 bases between the germline ends. Germline V gene lookup returns CDR1 LNHDA and CDR2 SQIVND (reference sequence). This CDR3 comprises 14 residues. The DNA of the CDR3 is TGTGCCAGTAGTGGGGGGTGGAGCACAGATACGCAGTATTTT. Its translation: CASSGGWSTDTQYF.